The 15 T cell receptor beta chains below all came from one sample that was sequenced in a study of cytomegalovirus exposure and HLA in healthy donors. Use of 60 Vbeta and 13 Jbeta primers characterized the PCR. The repertoire was sequenced with immunoSEQ multiplex PCR; TCRdb's copy has only in-frame clones and lacks some. The sample shows more than 80,000 clones, 64% of them seen only once. The sequencing sample was made of PBMCs. These receptors were taken from a human donor in good health.

In the case of this clone: The same CDR3 also results from other DNA sequences found in this sample. The chain uses TRBV18 and TRBJ1-3; no clear D. There are 15 residues in the CDR3. V was pared by 6 bases and J by 0 bases, with 12 bases between. Per the germline V gene, CDR1 is KGHSH and CDR2 is LQKENI. DNA of the CDR3: TGTGCCAGCTCGCCATCGGGGTCCTCTGGAAACACCATATATTTT. Translating gives CASSPSGSSGNTIYF.

The V gene is TRBV2, the J gene TRBJ1-2; D is perhaps TRBD1 (6 bases). V dropped 2 bases and J dropped 0 bases, with 10 bases sitting between them. Looked up from germline, CDR1 is SNHLY and CDR2 is FYNNEI. CDR3 length equals 15 residues. The CDR3 sequence is CASSEQGRANYGYTF. The CDR3 DNA reads TGTGCCAGCAGTGAACAGGGGCGAGCTAACTATGGCTACACCTTC.

This chain links TRBV5-1 with TRBJ2-4, with TRBD1 identical over 9 bases. The V and J ends lost 4 bases and 8 bases, in that order; junction bases with no gene match: 4. This CDR3 is 13 amino acids long. The germline CDR1 and CDR2 sequences are SGHRS and YFSETQ. The CDR3 reads CASSQQGADIQYF. For the CDR3, the DNA is TGCGCCAGCAGCCAACAGGGGGCGGACATTCAGTACTTC.

The CDR3 bases are TGCGCCAGCAGCTTGGAACTAGCGGGGGGGCTATACGAGCAGTACTTC. Residues: CASSLELAGGLYEQYF. The chain employs TRBV5-1 and TRBJ2-7, with 13 positions matching TRBD2. V lost 0 bases to trimming and J lost 4 bases; unmatched junction nucleotides: 4. The CDR3 covers 16 residues. The germline CDR1 and CDR2 sequences are SGHRS and YFSETQ.

The CDR3 DNA reads as TGTGCCAGCAGCTGGGCGGGTGGCTACACCTTC. Its protein is CASSWAGGYTF. The rearrangement joins TRBV5-6 to TRBJ1-2, with no clear D. This CDR3 is 11 amino acids long. V was cut by 3 bases and J by 7 bases, with 7 bases left in between. The germline V gene encodes CDR1 SGHDT and CDR2 YYEEEE. Full variable domain (remainder filled in from reference TRBV5-6 and TRBJ1-2): DAGVTQSPTHLIKTRGQQVTLRCSPKSGHDTVSWYQQALGQGPQFIFQYYEEEERQRGNFPDRFSGHQFPNYSSELNVNALLLGDSALYLCASSWAGGYTFGSGTRLTVV.

The V gene is TRBV5-1, the J gene TRBJ2-5, with D perhaps matching TRBD2 (6 bases). V was trimmed by 6 bases and J by 3 bases, leaving 12 bases between them. Germline-derived CDR1 and CDR2 are SGHRS and YFSETQ. The CDR3 is 13 residues long. The CDR3 coding sequence is TGCGCCAGCACCCGCGGCGGGGAAGAGACCCAGTACTTC. It encodes CASTRGGEETQYF.

The rearrangement joins TRBV12-5 to TRBJ1-3; maybe TRBD1 (5 bases). V was clipped by 6 bases and J by 1 base, with 13 bases between them. Germline lookup yields CDR1 LGHNT and CDR2 FRNRAP. The CDR3 consists of 15 residues. The CDR3 DNA reads TGTGCTAGTGGCCCTGCGGGGGGTTCTGGAAACACCATATATTTT. It is translated as CASGPAGGSGNTIYF.

The chain has TRBV30 and TRBJ1-5, with a tentative D call TRBD1 (6 bases). The CDR3 length is 13 residues. Germline CDR1 GTSNPN, CDR2 SVGIG (reference sequence). Trimming left V 4 bases short and J 7 bases short, with 14 bases between. CDR3 protein: CAWNPYREQPQHF. For the CDR3, the DNA is TGTGCCTGGAATCCTTACAGGGAGCAGCCCCAGCATTTT.

The genes are TRBV6-5 and TRBJ1-1; maybe TRBD1 (6 bases). Germline-derived CDR1 and CDR2 are MNHEY and SVGAGI. This CDR3 comprises 14 residues. V lost 6 bases and J 3 bases, leaving 14 bases between the germline ends. CDR3 coding DNA: TGTGCCAGCAGAGAGTACGGACAGCACACTGAAGCTTTCTTT. It translates to CASREYGQHTEAFF.

This clone was detected only once. CDR3 sequence (DNA): TGTGCCTGGAGTTCGACCGGGACAGGGGGGTATAGCAATCAGCCCCAGCATTTT. This translates into CAWSSTGTGGYSNQPQHF. This chain joins TRBV30 and TRBJ1-5; 11 bases fit TRBD1. CDR1 and CDR2 from the germline V gene are GTSNPN and SVGIG (reference sequence). V lost 2 bases to trimming and J lost 0 bases; unmatched junction nucleotides: 9. CDR3 length: 18 amino acids.

This clone has more than one count but fewer than ten. The V gene is TRBV7-2, the J gene TRBJ2-7; D is undetermined. The ends were cut back, 2 bases at V and 4 bases at J, with 12 bases in the middle. CDR3 size: 14 residues. The germline gives CDR1 SGHTA, CDR2 FQGNSA. CDR3 sequence: CASSLTDGRYEQYF. The CDR3 bases are TGTGCCAGCAGCTTAACCGACGGCAGGTACGAGCAGTACTTC.

This clone was detected only a few times. The chain combines TRBV21-1 with TRBJ2-7; TRBD1 reflects the table's D call only, with no check against the DNA. TRBV21-1 is designated a pseudogene. The CDR3 consists of 14 residues. CDR3 nucleotide sequence: TGTGCCAGCAGCCAGGGGGAGCTTTGCTACGAGCAGTACTTC. This encodes CASSQGELCYEQYF.

This clone has just a few counts. V usage is TRBV5-3 and J usage is TRBJ1-5; no reliable D call. TRBV5-3 is flagged as an ORF with uncertain function. Trimming shortened V by 3 bases and J by 1 base, and 20 bases separated the two germline ends. The CDR3 sequence is 18 residues long. Here the CDR3 DNA reads TGTGCCAGAAGCTACACACGCCGGGTCTATCGGAGCAATCAGCCCCAGCATTTT. Amino acid sequence: CARSYTRRVYRSNQPQHF.

There are a few counts of this clone. V gene TRBV25-1 combines with J gene TRBJ2-3; 7 nucleotides match TRBD1. With 0 bases clipped from V and 0 bases from J, the junction kept 3 bases outside the gene matches. The CDR3 is made up of 16 amino acids. Germline V gives CDR1 MGHDK, CDR2 SYGVNS. CDR3 DNA sequence: TGTGCCAGCAGTGAATATAAGGGGGCTAGCACAGATACGCAGTATTTT. Translated: CASSEYKGASTDTQYF.

This clone appeared once. V usage is TRBV4-3 and J usage is TRBJ1-3; no clear D gene. This CDR3 spans 16 amino acids. Trimming took off 0 bases at V and 0 bases at J, with 9 bases between the two ends. Germline assignment: CDR1 LGHNA and CDR2 YSLEER. CDR3 in DNA: TGCGCCAGCAGCCAAGATTTTAGCGGCTCTGGAAACACCATATATTTT. This codes for CASSQDFSGSGNTIYF.